This T cell receptor beta chain was found in a study of vaccination and CD4 T cells after COVID-19. Trimming shortened V by 0 bases and J by 3 bases, and 12 bases separated the two germline ends. The CDR3 length is 15 residues. Germline loops: CDR1 SGHDT, CDR2 YYEEEE. The assay that was used to sequence DNA from cultured CD4+ T cells was the Oncomine TCR Beta short-read assay. Investigators isolated genomic DNA from cultured CD4+ T cells. TCRdb analysed the PCR reads with MiXCR anew, one entry per CDR3 protein. The sample holds about 29,000 distinct CDR3 sequences, roughly 57% seen once. Turning to this clonotype: Its cognate antigen is unknown.

The treatment was: approximately nine-day PBMC culture with coronavirus spike peptide pools or control peptides (ViraFEST assay). The chain joins TRBV5-6 to TRBJ1-1, with D possibly being TRBD1 (5 bases). This receptor was taken from a human donor who received a COVID-19 vaccine. Sequenced material: CD4+ T cells from blood, cultured in vitro, taken after SARS-CoV-2 vaccination. The CDR3 DNA reads TGTGCCAGCAGCTTGGTTGGGCCGGGGGACACTGAAGCTTTCTTT. Translated, it gives CASSLVGPGDTEAFF.